Listed here is a single T cell receptor beta chain. The data derive from a study of blood T cell repertoires in COVID-19. Study overall: PBMCs, B-cell-depleted T cells, or T cells provided the cDNA or gDNA that made up the material.

Germline V gives CDR1 MNHEY, CDR2 SMNVEV (reference sequence). The CDR3 extends over 18 amino acids. Trimming pared 3 bases from V and 1 base from J, leaving 21 bases between. Assay used: immunoSEQ multiplex PCR; TCRdb lists only in-frame clones, some missing. The table has 390,000 or so clones, 75% to 90% seen once. The sequence derives from a young woman with active or convalescent COVID-19. The chain is built from TRBV27 and TRBJ1-1, with D perhaps matching TRBD1 (5 bases). Material for sequencing was peripheral blood. CDR3 sequence: CASSLYLRGVGGNTEAFF. Written as DNA, the CDR3 is TGTGCCAGCAGTTTGTATCTTCGAGGGGTGGGAGGGAACACTGAAGCTTTCTTT.